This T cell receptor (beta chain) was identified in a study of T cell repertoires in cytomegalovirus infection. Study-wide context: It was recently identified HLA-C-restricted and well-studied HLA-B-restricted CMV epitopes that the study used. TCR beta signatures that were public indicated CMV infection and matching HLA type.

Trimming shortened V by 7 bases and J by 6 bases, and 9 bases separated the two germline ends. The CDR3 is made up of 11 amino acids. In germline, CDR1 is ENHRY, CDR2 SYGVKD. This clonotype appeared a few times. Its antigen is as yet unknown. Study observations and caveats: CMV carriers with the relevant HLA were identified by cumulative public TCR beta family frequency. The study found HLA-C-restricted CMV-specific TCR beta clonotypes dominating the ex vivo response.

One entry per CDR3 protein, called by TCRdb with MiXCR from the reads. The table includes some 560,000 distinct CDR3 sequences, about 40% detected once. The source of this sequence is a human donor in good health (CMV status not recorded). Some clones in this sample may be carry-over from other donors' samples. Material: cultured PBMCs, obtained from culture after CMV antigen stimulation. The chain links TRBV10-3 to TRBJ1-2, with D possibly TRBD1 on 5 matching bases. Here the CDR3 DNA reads TGTGCCATCAAGCAGGGAGATGGCTACACCTTC. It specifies CAIKQGDGYTF.